The T cell receptor (beta chain) under discussion was sequenced for a study of response to subunit inactivated influenza vaccine (dated by TCRdb to the late 2010s). Some background on the complete study: To follow how T cells responded to a trivalent subunit inactivated influenza vaccine, the researchers relied on deep quantitative profiling of the T cell receptor repertoire. The full study reports these points: The authors suggested that each seasonal influenza vaccination may recruit only a limited number of new T cells.

In its sample, this clonotype was seen many times. Its antigen has not been determined. Base qualities are missing; no much larger clone stands one base away. Library construction relied on RT-PCR. Instrument on record: Illumina HiSeq 2500. In TCRdb, the public reads were trimmed at Q25 with fastp and aligned with MiXCR, with productive beta chains retained. Rows merge per CDR3 protein into single entries with the most common DNA and genes. This sample has hundreds of thousands of distinct CDR3 sequences in its table, and less than 20% of those were observed once. The ten largest clones represent 11% of the sample. Trimming costs V 2 bases and J 4 bases, and their ends lie 2 bases apart. As encoded in the germline V gene (reference sequence), CDR1 is MNHNY while CDR2 is SVGAGI. Its CDR3 holds 11 amino acids, cysteine through phenylalanine. Solely the CDR3 DNA is kept, with 33 bases framed from the first base.

The sequencing used PBMCs from blood, collected 4 to 6 days after vaccination. The receptor comes from a man in his fifties or sixties who received an inactivated influenza vaccine. Donor details come from another sample of the same person, matched by shared clones. The sequence is built from TRBV6-6 and TRBJ1-2; the D gene identity is not certain. The CDR3 sequence is CASSYLYGYTF. The bases read TGTGCCAGCAGTTACCTCTATGGCTACACCTTC.